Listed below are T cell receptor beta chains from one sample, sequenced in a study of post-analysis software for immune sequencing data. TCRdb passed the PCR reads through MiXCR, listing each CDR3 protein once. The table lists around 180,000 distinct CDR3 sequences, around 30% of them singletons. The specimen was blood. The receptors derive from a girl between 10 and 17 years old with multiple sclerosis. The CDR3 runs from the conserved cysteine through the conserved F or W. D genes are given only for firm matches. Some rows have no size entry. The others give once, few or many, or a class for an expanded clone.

CASSPGTQGKEKLFF | TGCGCCAGCAGTCCCGGGACACAGGGGAAAGAAAAACTGTTTTTT | TRBV4-1 | . | TRBD1 | TRBJ1-4
CASSSGLAGGPYQFF | TGTGCCAGCAGCTCCGGACTAGCGGGAGGGCCATATCAGTTCTTC | TRBV7-9 | . | TRBD2 | TRBJ2-1
CASSWDYRRDNSPLHF | TGTGCCAGCAGCTGGGATTACAGGAGGGATAATTCACCCCTCCACTTT | TRBV27 | few | . | TRBJ1-6
CASTTRSGTKIPDTQYF | TGTGCCAGCACCACGCGATCCGGGACTAAGATCCCAGATACGCAGTATTTT | TRBV7-2 | many | TRBD2 | TRBJ2-3
CSSTGAEQETQYF | TGCAGCTCAACAGGGGCGGAACAAGAGACCCAGTACTTC | TRBV29-1 | many | TRBD1 | TRBJ2-5
CASSLGTRAQYF | TGTGCCAGCAGCTTAGGGACTCGCGCGCAGTATTTT | TRBV7-9 | . | . | TRBJ2-3
CATSTPSWLQFF | TGTGCCACCAGCACCCCATCGTGGCTGCAGTTCTTC | TRBV15 | . | . | TRBJ2-1
CASSLIRTGAHEQYF | TGCGCCAGCAGCTTGATAAGGACAGGGGCCCACGAGCAGTACTTC | TRBV5-1 | many | TRBD1 | TRBJ2-7
CASSQLLARTSNEQFF | TGTGCCAGCAGCCAGTTACTAGCCCGGACGTCCAATGAGCAGTTCTTC | TRBV3-1 | . | . | TRBJ2-1
CASSHGHLWDVNSPLHF | TGCGCCAGCAGCCACGGACATCTCTGGGACGTGAATTCACCCCTCCACTTT | TRBV4-1 | . | . | TRBJ1-6
CASGTSYEQYF | TGTGCCAGCGGGACTTCCTACGAGCAGTACTTC | TRBV2 | few | . | TRBJ2-7
CASSPPRGGREPLHF | TGCGCCAGCAGCCCCCCCCGCGGAGGGAGGGAACCCCTCCACTTT | TRBV4-1 | . | . | TRBJ1-6
CASSLDPGAYEQYF | TGTGCCAGCAGCTTAGACCCAGGGGCCTACGAGCAGTACTTC | TRBV11-2 | many | . | TRBJ2-7
CASIDGAGELFF | TGTGCCAGCATCGATGGAGCCGGGGAGCTGTTTTTT | TRBV11-2 | . | . | TRBJ2-2
CASSDPWGTSSYEQYF | TGTGCCAGCAGTGACCCTTGGGGGACGAGCTCCTACGAGCAGTACTTC | TRBV6-4 | . | . | TRBJ2-7
CASSYGQTYNEQFF | TGTGCCAGCAGTTACGGGCAGACCTACAATGAGCAGTTCTTC | TRBV6-5 | many | . | TRBJ2-1
CSARAPLAGYNEQFF | TGCAGTGCTAGAGCCCCCCTAGCGGGGTACAATGAGCAGTTCTTC | TRBV20-1 | many | TRBD2 | TRBJ2-1
CSVHPRGNYNEQFF | TGCAGCGTGCACCCCAGGGGGAATTACAATGAGCAGTTCTTC | TRBV29-1 | . | TRBD1 | TRBJ2-1
CASSLLRDTDTQYF | TGTGCCAGCAGTCTCCTCAGGGACACAGATACGCAGTATTTT | TRBV7-3 | many | . | TRBJ2-3
CASSQNPGGGGGYTF | TGTGCCAGCAGCCAGAACCCAGGGGGCGGAGGGGGCTACACCTTC | TRBV4-2 | once | TRBD1 | TRBJ1-2
CASSLASGANVRTF | TGTGCCAGCAGTTTAGCCTCTGGGGCCAACGTCCGGACTTTC | TRBV12-3/TRBV12-4 | . | . | TRBJ2-6
CSVEGTYEQYF | TGCAGCGTTGAAGGGACCTACGAGCAGTACTTC | TRBV29-1 | many | . | TRBJ2-7
CAIRLEGQGGYTF | TGTGCCATCAGACTAGAAGGACAGGGTGGCTACACCTTC | TRBV10-3 | many | TRBD1 | TRBJ1-2
CASSSTNAHNSPLHF | TGTGCCAGCAGCTCAACGAACGCCCATAATTCACCCCTCCACTTT | TRBV5-5 | many | . | TRBJ1-6
CAAGLAGGFSYNEQFF | TGTGCCGCTGGACTAGCGGGAGGATTCTCCTACAATGAGCAGTTCTTC | TRBV7-9 | . | TRBD2 | TRBJ2-1
CASRGPSTYEQYF | TGTGCCAGCCGGGGGCCTAGCACCTACGAGCAGTACTTC | TRBV27 | many | . | TRBJ2-7
CASRVQISSYNEQFF | TGTGCCAGCAGAGTACAGATTAGCTCCTACAATGAGCAGTTCTTC | TRBV5-6 | many | . | TRBJ2-1
CASSSFPLGTGGEEQYF | TGTGCCAGCAGCTCTTTCCCCCTCGGGACAGGGGGCGAGGAGCAGTACTTC | TRBV7-3 | few | TRBD1 | TRBJ2-7
CASSPEDRGGNQPQHF | TGTGCCAGCAGCCCGGAGGACAGGGGAGGGAATCAGCCCCAGCATTTT | TRBV9 | . | TRBD1 | TRBJ1-5
CSAKRQGASGYTF | TGCAGTGCTAAGCGACAGGGGGCATCTGGCTACACCTTC | TRBV20-1 | . | TRBD1 | TRBJ1-2
CASSQLRGTSYNEQFF | TGTGCCAGCAGCCAACTGCGGGGGACCTCCTACAATGAGCAGTTCTTC | TRBV4-2 | . | TRBD2 | TRBJ2-1
CASSLDPLSHYEQYF | TGCGCCAGCAGCTTGGATCCGTTAAGCCACTACGAGCAGTACTTC | TRBV5-1 | . | . | TRBJ2-7
CASSEMGGSSYEQYF | TGTGCCAGCAGTGAAATGGGCGGGAGCTCCTACGAGCAGTACTTC | TRBV6-1 | many | TRBD2 | TRBJ2-7
CASSLDRASSNQPQHF | TGCGCCAGCAGCTTGGATCGGGCCAGTAGCAATCAGCCCCAGCATTTT | TRBV5-1 | many | . | TRBJ1-5
CASSSHLWPYRVANEQYF | TGTGCCAGCAGCTCCCACCTTTGGCCGTACAGGGTAGCAAACGAGCAGTACTTC | TRBV7-2 | few | . | TRBJ2-7
CASSLAAGGNQPQHF | TGTGCCAGCAGCTTAGCTGCAGGGGGCAATCAGCCCCAGCATTTT | TRBV7-9 | . | . | TRBJ1-5
CASSLVREGETQYF | TGCGCCAGCAGCTTGGTTCGGGAAGGAGAGACCCAGTACTTC | TRBV5-1 | many | . | TRBJ2-5
CASSPPGTDPYEQYF | TGTGCCAGCAGCCCCCCCGGGACAGACCCCTACGAGCAGTACTTC | TRBV7-2 | . | TRBD1 | TRBJ2-7
CASPEGLAEPGTFF | TGTGCCAGCCCCGAGGGACTAGCGGAGCCCGGGACGTTCTTC | TRBV7-9 | . | TRBD2 | TRBJ2-1
CAGPRVKGYTF | TGTGCCGGACCTCGAGTTAAAGGCTACACCTTC | TRBV2 | few | . | TRBJ1-2
CSAGRTGETQYF | TGCAGTGCTGGACGGACGGGAGAGACCCAGTACTTC | TRBV20-1 | . | . | TRBJ2-5
CASSYTAGANSPLHF | TGTGCCAGCAGTTACACAGCAGGCGCTAATTCACCCCTCCACTTT | TRBV6-2/TRBV6-3 | . | . | TRBJ1-6
CASSQPGQGARDIQYF | TGCGCCAGCAGCCAACCCGGACAGGGGGCTAGGGACATTCAGTACTTC | TRBV4-1 | many | TRBD1 | TRBJ2-4
CASSSSGGGSPLHF | TGTGCCAGCAGCTCCTCAGGGGGCGGTTCACCCCTCCACTTT | TRBV9 | . | TRBD1 | TRBJ1-6
CASSQEAPGLDRNYTF | TGCGCCAGCAGCCAAGAGGCGCCCGGACTCGACAGAAACTACACCTTC | TRBV4-1 | many | . | TRBJ1-2
CASSSRTGGGTDTQYF | TGTGCCAGCAGCTCAAGGACAGGGGGAGGCACAGATACGCAGTATTTT | TRBV5-5 | . | TRBD1 | TRBJ2-3
CSVPGQGSYEQYF | TGCAGTGTTCCGGGACAGGGTTCCTACGAGCAGTACTTC | TRBV20-1 | many | TRBD1 | TRBJ2-7
CASSESVEGLNQPQHF | TGTGCCAGCAGCGAGAGCGTTGAGGGCCTAAATCAGCCCCAGCATTTT | TRBV7-8 | many | . | TRBJ1-5
CASSQFDSGGDWATEAFF | TGCGCCAGCAGCCAGTTTGACTCGGGAGGGGATTGGGCCACTGAAGCTTTCTTT | TRBV4-1 | few | . | TRBJ1-1
CAISAGGDRDTQYF | TGTGCCATCAGTGCGGGGGGAGATCGAGATACGCAGTATTTT | TRBV10-3 | . | TRBD2 | TRBJ2-3
CASSVAQISGNTIYF | TGTGCCAGCAGCGTAGCGCAGATCTCTGGAAACACCATATATTTT | TRBV9 | . | . | TRBJ1-3